This T cell receptor beta chain originates from a study of blood T cell repertoires in COVID-19. Participant-reported clinical history was the basis for cohort assignment. In Cohort 3, a recovered donor had either two negative PCRs, clearance, or symptom resolution. The protocol was immunoSEQ multiplex PCR, while the TCRdb copy is restricted to in-frame clones and leaves out a portion. The sample contains about 380,000 clones, around nine tenths of which appear only once. This clone was observed a single time. Trimming shortened V by 5 bases and J by 1 base, and 14 bases separated the two germline ends. Germline V lookup: CDR1 SEHNR, CDR2 FQNEAQ (reference sequence). There are 15 residues in the CDR3.

This sequence originates from a woman under 30 who had recovered from COVID-19. The V call is TRBV7-9, the J call TRBJ1-1; D gene unclear. The sequenced sample was PBMCs or T cells enriched from blood (not recorded which). The CDR3 DNA is TGTGCCAGCAGCGCTAGCTCGGACTCGAACACTGAAGCTTTCTTT. Its translation is CASSASSDSNTEAFF.